This is a list of T cell receptor beta chains from one sample in a study of CXCR3-negative and CXCR3-positive naive CD8 T cells. Reprocessing the 5' RACE reads, TCRdb reports a single entry for every CDR3 protein and omits DNA. The data show 45,000 to 75,000 distinct CDR3 sequences, and the top ten clones hold 0.42%. Sequencing was carried out using naive CXCR3- CD8+ T cells from blood. The source of these receptors is a human donor in good health. Some clones in this sample may be carry-over from other donors' samples. Each CDR3 is given with its conserved first and last residue.

V gene	J gene	CDR3 protein
TRBV28	TRBJ2-1	CASLGTGHNEQFF
TRBV6-5	TRBJ2-3	CASSYLGAGGTDTQYF
TRBV29-1	TRBJ2-7	CSVEGQNSYEQYF
TRBV29-1	TRBJ2-6	CSVAGDTFSGANVLTF
TRBV6-6	TRBJ2-3	CASSYLKDTQYF
TRBV29-1	TRBJ2-7	CSVQTSGYEQYF
TRBV29-1	TRBJ2-2	CSVTSGGTNTGELFF
TRBV28	TRBJ2-3	CASSPRVWDTQYF
TRBV28	TRBJ2-2	CASSLMGYPRNTGELFF
TRBV11-2	TRBJ2-7	CASSLWTLDEQYF
TRBV29-1	TRBJ2-3	CSVTQAGGPADTQYF
TRBV5-1	TRBJ2-3	CASSSPERGTDTQYF
TRBV14	TRBJ2-3	CASSQDPDTQYF
TRBV20-1	TRBJ2-7	CSATGERTGSYEQYF
TRBV7-6	TRBJ2-5	CASSGPDRRGETQYF
TRBV2	TRBJ1-4	CASRGGQINEKLFF
TRBV7-9	TRBJ2-3	CASSYPVQQGTDTQYF
TRBV12-3/TRBV12-4	TRBJ2-1	CASSQTEGVEFF
TRBV7-8	TRBJ2-2	CASSSGLADGELFF
TRBV19	TRBJ2-5	CASNGEEETQYF